This T cell receptor beta chain was identified during a study of blood T cell repertoires in COVID-19. Study-wide context: COVID-19 samples from acute and convalescent phases originated in the United States, Italy and Spain. T cells, B-cell-depleted T cells, or PBMCs provided the cDNA or gDNA that served as material.

Authors' analysis steps: Researchers report that nucleated cell counts were estimated from reference gene primer amplification. Assay used: immunoSEQ multiplex PCR; TCRdb lists only in-frame clones, some missing. That table is the source of V, J and clone size, and D and trimming were worked out from the DNA. This sample has 60,000 or so clones, with around nine tenths found just once. Trimming took 7 bases from V and 0 from J, leaving 12 bases between them. Germline V gene data show CDR1 as SNHLY and CDR2 as FYNNEI. The CDR3 totals 15 residues. The source of this sequence is a woman aged 55 to 70 with active COVID-19. The rearrangement links TRBV2 to TRBJ1-4; perhaps TRBD1 as D (6 bases). Sequencing was carried out using peripheral blood. This chain's CDR3 is CASTLTGATNEKLFF. The CDR3 bases are TGTGCCAGCACCCTGACAGGAGCAACTAATGAAAAACTGTTTTTT.